The rows below give T cell receptor beta chains drawn from one sample of a study of T cells expressing NK-cell markers. One entry per CDR3 protein, without DNA, is what TCRdb gives after re-calling the 5' RACE reads. The sample includes a few hundred thousand distinct CDR3 sequences. The sample comprised blood T cells: a sorted CD56 or NKG2C T cell subset, CD4+ or CD8+ T cells, or bulk PBMC T cells (not recorded which). The receptors here all came from a man younger than 30 in good health. Both conserved end residues are part of each CDR3.

J gene	V gene	CDR3 protein
TRBJ2-7	TRBV4-2	CASSQGGSLIYEQYF
TRBJ1-2	TRBV29-1	CSVEGDRVMIGYTF
TRBJ2-2	TRBV2	CASSNGGTGTGELFF
TRBJ2-3	TRBV5-1	CASSLLADTQYF
TRBJ2-7	TRBV5-5	CASSLSLAGELYEQYF
TRBJ2-3	TRBV5-1	CASSLGGSGRTYTQYF
TRBJ2-7	TRBV7-6	CASSLAEDGYEQYF
TRBJ2-1	TRBV4-3	CASSFSGGDYNEQFF
TRBJ2-4	TRBV4-3	CASSQQEGIAARQNIQYF
TRBJ2-5	TRBV12-3/TRBV12-4	CASSSIPRETQYF
TRBJ2-3	TRBV12-3/TRBV12-4	CATSGTNTDTQYF
TRBJ2-2	TRBV20-1	CSARVAGDGELFF
TRBJ1-1	TRBV29-1	CSVGDPGGNTEAFF
TRBJ2-5	TRBV15	CATSRVPLQETQYF
TRBJ2-4	TRBV2	CASSVGTGAAKNIQYF
TRBJ2-2	TRBV4-1	CASSQGVASGTSQLFF
TRBJ2-1	TRBV5-1	CASRTGGDEQFF
TRBJ2-1	TRBV5-1	CASSLEMRNEQFF
TRBJ1-5	TRBV4-1	CASSRVGVDQGNQPQHF
TRBJ2-5	TRBV12-3/TRBV12-4	CASSLAGQRYQETQYF
TRBJ1-1	TRBV29-1	CSSAGLQLNTEAFF
TRBJ2-1	TRBV29-1	CSAGSESSYNEQFF
TRBJ2-3	TRBV20-1	CSARGYSGRATDTQYF
TRBJ1-1	TRBV4-1	CASSPQWTGGSLNTEAFF
TRBJ1-6	TRBV5-1	CASTRDRGRSPLHF
TRBJ2-4	TRBV20-1	CSARDLGVPKNIQYF
TRBJ2-2	TRBV11-3	CASSLAPSSTGELFF
TRBJ1-4	TRBV7-9	CASSLGTTFNEKLFF
TRBJ2-3	TRBV3-1	CASSPRREGADTQYF
TRBJ2-2	TRBV29-1	CSVDHRFLPFTGELFF
TRBJ2-5	TRBV5-1	CASSPSEDERETQYF
TRBJ1-5	TRBV6-1	CASSVHGEGNQPQHF
TRBJ2-1	TRBV7-9	CASSSISGEGRGDEQFF
TRBJ2-5	TRBV11-2	CASSLVWRSYQETQYF
TRBJ2-1	TRBV10-3	CATLEGRDEQFF
TRBJ1-2	TRBV6-5	CASSYRGKGYGYTF
TRBJ2-1	TRBV3-1	CASSQGLAGATYNEQFF
TRBJ2-3	TRBV21-1	CASTKERRDRGDTDTQYF
TRBJ2-7	TRBV20-1	CSARDDQKGVFSYEQYF
TRBJ1-1	TRBV20-1	CSASSGSTTDEAFF
TRBJ2-5	TRBV25-1	CASSEGKGAHQETQYF
TRBJ2-1	TRBV12-3/TRBV12-4	CASSDSSGYEQFF
TRBJ2-1	TRBV3-1	CASSQAGGAEQFF
TRBJ1-4	TRBV12-5	CASGFYPPGHPEKLFF
TRBJ2-1	TRBV6-2/TRBV6-3	CASRGTSGPLTNEQFF
TRBJ2-1	TRBV7-2	CASSGSGRASGRDEQFF
TRBJ1-1	TRBV12-3/TRBV12-4	CASSRLTDEAFF
TRBJ1-2	TRBV6-5	CASSYSGEGYGYTF
TRBJ1-2	TRBV12-3/TRBV12-4	CASRLTGPDGYTF
TRBJ2-6	TRBV2	CASSEPGVSGANVLTF
TRBJ2-2	TRBV12-3/TRBV12-4	CASSFFQGHSNTGELFF
TRBJ2-1	TRBV5-1	CASSLAGEGNEQFF
TRBJ2-6	TRBV6-2/TRBV6-3	CASSHPSRQGPSSGANVLTF
TRBJ2-7	TRBV27	CASSSLPGQGTYEQYF
TRBJ2-3	TRBV14	CASSLRPSTLADTQYF
TRBJ1-1	TRBV10-3	CAISERAQNTEAFF
TRBJ2-3	TRBV29-1	CSTRTNREITDTQYF